This is a list of T cell receptor beta chains from one sample in a study of T cell changes during pregnancy in multiple sclerosis. This table comes from immunoSEQ multiplex PCR, and its TCRdb copy is limited to in-frame clones, with some not included. The table lists 40,000 to 60,000 clones, approximately 90% of them singletons. The sequencing used CD8+ T cells from peripheral blood mononuclear cells, collected after pregnancy. These receptors all come from a female donor with multiple sclerosis, enrolled in a pregnancy study. Each CDR3 is given with its conserved first and last residue. A D gene is named only where the DNA matches it firmly.

V gene,D gene,J gene,CDR3 protein,CDR3 DNA
TRBV2,NA,TRBJ2-3,CASSEFFSTDTQYF,TGTGCCAGCAGTGAATTCTTCTCCACAGATACGCAGTATTTT
TRBV4-2,NA,TRBJ1-3,CASSQVQQPQASGNTIYF,TGTGCCAGCAGCCAAGTACAACAGCCCCAAGCCTCTGGAAACACCATATATTTT
TRBV6-4,NA,TRBJ2-5,CASSESVQETQYF,TGTGCCAGCAGTGAATCTGTCCAAGAGACCCAGTACTTC
TRBV27,NA,TRBJ2-7,CASSLGQTTYEQYF,TGTGCCAGCAGTTTAGGGCAGACTACCTACGAGCAGTACTTC
TRBV10-1,NA,TRBJ1-3,CASSESTGYDGNTIYF,TGCGCCAGCAGTGAGTCGACGGGTTATGATGGAAACACCATATATTTT
TRBV10-3,NA,TRBJ1-3,CAISESQREGNTIYF,TGTGCCATCAGTGAGTCGCAGAGGGAGGGAAACACCATATATTTT
TRBV9,TRBD1,TRBJ2-2,CASSPGTGRAGELFF,TGTGCCAGCAGCCCCGGGACAGGGCGGGCCGGGGAGCTGTTTTTT
TRBV9,NA,TRBJ1-4,CASSVGGTNEKLFF,TGTGCCAGCAGCGTGGGGGGGACTAATGAAAAACTGTTTTTT
TRBV30,NA,TRBJ1-2,CAWSPPGGDGYTF,TGTGCCTGGAGCCCCCCTGGAGGGGATGGCTACACCTTC
TRBV7-9,NA,TRBJ2-7,CASSRESSYEQYF,TGTGCCAGCAGTCGGGAGTCCTCCTACGAGCAGTACTTC